This T cell receptor (beta chain) came from a study of T cells after posttransplantation cyclophosphamide. TCRdb's copy holds only in-frame clones and misses some; the assay was immunoSEQ multiplex PCR. Found here are 25,000 to 35,000 clones, no singletons; the ten largest cover approximately 4.3%. Broader study findings: Recipient CMV seropositivity and CMV reactivation strongly tracked TRB clonality. TRB overlap between skin or GI tissue T cells and blood was limited. Later post-transplant blood repertoires were often dominated by donor CD8+ memory clones.

Germline V lookup: CDR1 MNHEY, CDR2 SMNVEV (reference sequence). The CDR3 loop spans 17 amino acids. V trimming: 5 bases; J trimming: 4 bases; junction bases outside the gene matches: 11. This clone occurred many times. Its matching antigen is unknown. The receptor was derived from a woman between 25 and 40 years old in good health and a related stem cell transplant donor. This chain connects TRBV27 to TRBJ2-2, with 9 bases identical to TRBD1. The sample comprised PBMCs. As DNA, the CDR3 is TGTGCCAGCAGTCCTACAGGGGGCTCGCTGATCACCGGGGAGCTGTTTTTT. Residues: CASSPTGGSLITGELFF.